In this sample, the clone carrying this T cell receptor beta chain turned up once. Its antigen is as yet unknown. The data derive from a study of T cell responses to AZD1222 COVID-19 vaccine. Regarding the study as a whole: At baseline, just 6 or 7 AZD1222 recipients tested seropositive. Spike-specific TCR repertoires showed rising breadth and depth after two AZD1222 doses.

The germline V gene has CDR1 SGHAT and CDR2 FQNNGV. CDR3 size: 15 residues. V gave up 3 bases and J gave up 6 bases, with 16 bases separating them. Sequenced by immunoSEQ multiplex PCR; TCRdb stores in-frame clones only, minus some. Of over 85,000 clones detected, approximately 90% appear once; the ten largest clones hold 7.5%. This TCR was sampled from an adult in good health. The genes are TRBV11-2 and TRBJ2-3; D not certain. The sequences come from peripheral blood, collected on day 0 of AZD1222 vaccination. For the CDR3, the DNA is TGTGCCAGCAGCTTTAGTGGTCTCGGTACGGATACGCAGTATTTT. It encodes CASSFSGLGTDTQYF.